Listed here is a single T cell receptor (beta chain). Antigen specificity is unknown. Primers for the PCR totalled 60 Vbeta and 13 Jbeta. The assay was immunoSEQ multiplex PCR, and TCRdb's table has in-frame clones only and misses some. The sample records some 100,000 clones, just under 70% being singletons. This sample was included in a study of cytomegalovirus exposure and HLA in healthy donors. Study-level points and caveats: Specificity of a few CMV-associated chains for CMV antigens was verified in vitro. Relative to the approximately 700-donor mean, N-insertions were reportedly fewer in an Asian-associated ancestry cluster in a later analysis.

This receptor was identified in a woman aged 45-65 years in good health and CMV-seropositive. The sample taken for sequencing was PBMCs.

The CDR3 region has the DNA TGCGCCAGCGAACAGACAGGGGGAAATGGGGAGACCCAGTACTTC. Amino acid sequence: CASEQTGGNGETQYF. V and J are TRBV5-1 and TRBJ2-5; 9 nucleotides match TRBD1. The CDR3 is 15 residues long. The germline CDR1 and CDR2 sequences are SGHRS and YFSETQ. Losses at the gene ends were 7 bases for V and 5 bases for J; bases not matched to a gene: 12.